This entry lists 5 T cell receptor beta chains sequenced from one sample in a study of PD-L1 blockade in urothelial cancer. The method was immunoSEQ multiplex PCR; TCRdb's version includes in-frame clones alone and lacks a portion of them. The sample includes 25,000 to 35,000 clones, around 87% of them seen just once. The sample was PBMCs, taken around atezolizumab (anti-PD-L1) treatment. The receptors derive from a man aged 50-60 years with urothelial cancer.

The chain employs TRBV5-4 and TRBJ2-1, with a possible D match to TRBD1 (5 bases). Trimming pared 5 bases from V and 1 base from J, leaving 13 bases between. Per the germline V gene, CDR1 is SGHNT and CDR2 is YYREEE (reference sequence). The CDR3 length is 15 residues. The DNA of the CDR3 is TGTGCCAGCAGGTTAGACAGTGTTTCCTACAATGAGCAGTTCTTC. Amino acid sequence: CASRLDSVSYNEQFF.

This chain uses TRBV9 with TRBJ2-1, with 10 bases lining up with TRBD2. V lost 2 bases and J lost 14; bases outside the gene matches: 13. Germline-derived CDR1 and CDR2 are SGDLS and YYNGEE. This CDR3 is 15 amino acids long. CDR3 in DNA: TGTGCCAGCAGCGTTAGCGGGGGGCCGGAGCATGTTAAGTTCTTC. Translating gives CASSVSGGPEHVKFF.

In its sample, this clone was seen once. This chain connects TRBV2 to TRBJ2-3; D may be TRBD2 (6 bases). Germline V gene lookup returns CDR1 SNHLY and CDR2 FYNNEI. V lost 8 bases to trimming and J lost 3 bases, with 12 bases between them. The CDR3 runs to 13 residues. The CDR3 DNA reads TGTGCCAGCGGGACTGGGGTTACAGATACGCAGTATTTT. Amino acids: CASGTGVTDTQYF.

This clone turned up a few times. In DNA, the CDR3 is TGTGCCAGCAGCTTGGCTGGAGGTACGCAGTATTTT. Amino acid sequence: CASSLAGGTQYF. V and J are TRBV5-4 and TRBJ2-3; perhaps TRBD2 as D (5 bases). The germline V and J ends were trimmed by 0 bases and 8 bases, with 7 bases remaining between them. This CDR3 spans 12 amino acids. Germline CDR1 SGHNT, CDR2 YYREEE (reference sequence).

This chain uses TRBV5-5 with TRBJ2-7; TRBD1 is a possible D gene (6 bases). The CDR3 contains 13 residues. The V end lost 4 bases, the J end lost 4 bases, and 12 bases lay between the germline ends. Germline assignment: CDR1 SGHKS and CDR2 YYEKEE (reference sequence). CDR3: CASSPQGLYEQYF. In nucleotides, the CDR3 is TGTGCCAGCAGCCCCCAGGGGCTGTACGAGCAGTACTTC.